This T cell receptor beta chain was captured in a study of shared clonotypes between healthy human individuals. On the study more broadly: Every donor yielded three CD4 naive, three CD4 memory, two CD8 naive and one CD8 memory plate. Overall study findings and caveats: Rarefaction revealed incomplete sorted-subset sequencing despite large depth. On the whole, naive subsets had larger estimated richness than memory subsets had.

Between the trimmed V and J ends, which lost 5 bases and 5 bases, there was a span of 18 bases. The germline V gene has CDR1 LNHDA and CDR2 SQIVND (reference sequence). The CDR3 contains 15 residues. Per sorted-subset replicate PCR, input was 150 to 250 ng DNA, representing roughly 30,000 T cell genomes. The data were produced by immunoSEQ multiplex PCR, yet TCRdb's version contains in-frame clones alone and is incomplete. This sample has some 1,900,000 clones, with 85% to 95% found just once. Comments on this clone: Antigen: not known.

As defined, naive CD8 cells were CD45RO-negative and positively selected for CCR7, with terminally differentiated effector memory CD45RA+ cells excluded. Sequencing was done on a sample of naive CD8+ T cells sorted from blood. The chain employs TRBV19 and TRBJ1-1; perhaps TRBD1 as D (6 bases). The sequence derives from a man between 18 and 35 years old in good health. The CDR3 reads CASSFGAGAGTEAFF. The CDR3 nucleotides read TGTGCCAGTAGTTTTGGAGCGGGGGCTGGGACTGAAGCTTTCTTT.